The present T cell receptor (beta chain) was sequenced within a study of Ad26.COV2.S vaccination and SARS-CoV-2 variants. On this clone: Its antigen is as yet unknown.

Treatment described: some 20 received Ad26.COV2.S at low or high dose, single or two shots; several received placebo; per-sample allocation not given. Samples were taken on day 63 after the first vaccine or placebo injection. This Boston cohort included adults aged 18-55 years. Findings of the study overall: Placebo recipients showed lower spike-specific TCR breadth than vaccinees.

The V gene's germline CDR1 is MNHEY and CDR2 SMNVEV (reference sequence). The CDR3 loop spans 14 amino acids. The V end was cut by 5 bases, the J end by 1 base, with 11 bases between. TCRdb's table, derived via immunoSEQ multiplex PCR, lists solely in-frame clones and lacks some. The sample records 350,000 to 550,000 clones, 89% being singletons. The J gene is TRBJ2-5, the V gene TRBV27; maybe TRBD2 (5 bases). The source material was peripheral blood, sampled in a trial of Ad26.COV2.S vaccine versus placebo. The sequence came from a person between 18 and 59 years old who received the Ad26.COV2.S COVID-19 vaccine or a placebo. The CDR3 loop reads CASSPWGAQETQYF. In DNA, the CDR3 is TGTGCCAGCAGTCCTTGGGGAGCCCAAGAGACCCAGTACTTC.